The clone carrying this TCR beta chain is a singleton in its sample. This record comes from a study of blood T cell repertoires in COVID-19. Authors' processing steps: Nucleated cell counts were estimated from reference gene primer amplification. Sequencing used immunoSEQ multiplex PCR; TCRdb keeps in-frame clones, though not all of them. For V, J and clone size, that table is used; D and trimming come from the DNA. Of some 160,000 clones listed, roughly 74% are singletons. The receptor was derived from a woman aged 80 or older with acute or convalescent COVID-19. The sequenced sample was peripheral blood.

The CDR3 sequence is CASRRKDRENTEAFF. The CDR3 DNA reads TGTGCCAGTAGGCGGAAGGACAGGGAAAACACTGAAGCTTTCTTT. The chain has TRBV19 and TRBJ1-1, with TRBD1 matching over 8 bases. Germline V lookup: CDR1 LNHDA, CDR2 SQIVND (reference sequence). This CDR3 has 15 residues. With V trimmed by 6 bases and J by 2 bases, 8 bases remained unmatched.